The clone carrying this T cell receptor beta chain was detected a few times. Sequencing used immunoSEQ multiplex PCR; TCRdb keeps in-frame clones, though not all of them. The sample includes 120,000 or so clones, around four fifths of them seen just once. This entry belongs to a study of identifying expanded T cells in peripheral blood. The CDR3 is 16 residues long. V was trimmed by 6 bases and J by 2 bases, leaving 20 bases between them. Germline V lookup: CDR1 KGHSH, CDR2 LQKENI. This receptor was obtained from a person aged 18 to 70 in good health. The sequenced material came from blood. The rearrangement uses TRBV18 and TRBJ2-7; maybe TRBD2 (5 bases). The CDR3 DNA reads TGTGCCAGCTCCCCCGTGGCGAGGGCATCGCCCTACGAGCAGTACTTC. It specifies CASSPVARASPYEQYF.